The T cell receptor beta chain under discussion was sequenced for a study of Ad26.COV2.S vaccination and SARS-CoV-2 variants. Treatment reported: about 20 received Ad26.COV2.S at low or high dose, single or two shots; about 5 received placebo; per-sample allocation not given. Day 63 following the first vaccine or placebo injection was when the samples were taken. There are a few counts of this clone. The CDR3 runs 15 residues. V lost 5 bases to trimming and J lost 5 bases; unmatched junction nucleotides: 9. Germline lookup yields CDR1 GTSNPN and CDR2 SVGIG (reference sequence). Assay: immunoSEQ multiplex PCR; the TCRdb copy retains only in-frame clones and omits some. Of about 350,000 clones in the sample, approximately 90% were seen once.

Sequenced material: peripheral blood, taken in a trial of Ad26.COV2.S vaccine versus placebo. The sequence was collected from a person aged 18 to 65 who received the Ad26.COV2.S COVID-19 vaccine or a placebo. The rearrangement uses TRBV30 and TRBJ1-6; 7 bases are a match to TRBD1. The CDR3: CAWGPRDSNNSPLHF. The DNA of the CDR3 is TGTGCCTGGGGTCCCCGGGACAGCAATAATTCACCCCTCCACTTT.